This entry lists 9 T cell receptor beta chains sequenced from one sample in a study of cytomegalovirus exposure and HLA in healthy donors. Amplification used 60 Vbeta primers and 13 Jbeta primers. The method was immunoSEQ multiplex PCR; TCRdb's version includes in-frame clones alone and lacks a portion of them. The sample shows approximately 51,000 clones, and roughly 25% sits with its ten largest clones. The source material was PBMCs. These TCRs come from a man in his forties in good health and CMV-seropositive.

This chain links TRBV5-1 with TRBJ2-1; D perhaps matches TRBD1 (6 bases). V was clipped by 0 bases and J by 3 bases, with 13 bases between them. CDR3 size: 16 residues. Looked up from germline, CDR1 is SGHRS and CDR2 is YFSETQ. Here the CDR3 DNA reads TGCGCCAGCAGCTTGGACGGACAGCCGAACTACAATGAGCAGTTCTTC. As protein: CASSLDGQPNYNEQFF.

V gene TRBV4-2 combines with J gene TRBJ2-2, with 13 bases aligning to TRBD2. This CDR3 has 15 amino acids. With 4 bases clipped from V and 5 bases from J, the junction kept 1 base outside the gene matches. The germline V gene encodes CDR1 LGHNA and CDR2 YNFKEQ. In nucleotides, the CDR3 is TGTGCCAGCAGCCTGGGACTAGCGGGGACCGGGGAGCTGTTTTTT. This translates into CASSLGLAGTGELFF.

The chain couples TRBV19 to TRBJ2-3; 13 bases are shared with TRBD2. The CDR3 runs to 18 residues. Germline loops: CDR1 LNHDA, CDR2 SQIVND (reference sequence). V lost 5 bases, J lost 0 bases, and 8 bases stayed unmatched. CDR3 DNA sequence: TGTGCCAGTAGTGGGGGACTAGCGGGAACACCTAGCACAGATACGCAGTATTTT. Translating gives CASSGGLAGTPSTDTQYF. Filled out from reference TRBV19 and TRBJ2-3, the complete variable domain reads DGGITQSPKYLFRKEGQNVTLSCEQNLNHDAMYWYRQDPGQGLRLIYYSQIVNDFQKGDIAEGYSVSREKKESFPLTVTSAQKNPTAFYLCASSGGLAGTPSTDTQYFGPGTRLTVL.

The chain employs TRBV30 and TRBJ1-2; 9 nucleotides match TRBD1. The trim removed 2 bases at V and 4 bases at J, leaving 8 bases unmatched. CDR1 GTSNPN and CDR2 SVGIG come from the germline V gene (reference sequence). The CDR3 consists of 15 residues. DNA for the CDR3: TGTGCCTGGAGTCTTATCGGACAGGGGATCTATGGCTACACCTTC. Residues: CAWSLIGQGIYGYTF.

The rearrangement uses TRBV7-8 and TRBJ1-2; no definite D call. The V gene's germline CDR1 is SGHVS and CDR2 FQNEAQ. This CDR3 has 15 amino acids. V dropped 0 bases and J dropped 10 bases, with 18 bases sitting between them. CDR3 region: CASSLAGQARYYYTF. In DNA, the CDR3 is TGTGCCAGCAGCTTAGCTGGGCAGGCCCGCTATTACTACACCTTC.

The chain is built from TRBV6-5 and TRBJ1-2, with D unresolved. This CDR3 comprises 16 residues. Trimming took 4 bases from V and 1 from J, leaving 16 bases between them. Germline V gene lookup returns CDR1 MNHEY and CDR2 SVGAGI. CDR3 region: CASSSEYGGLNYGYTF. The CDR3, as DNA: TGTGCCAGCAGTTCGGAGTATGGAGGACTTAACTATGGCTACACCTTC.

The chain joins TRBV10-3 to TRBJ2-3; tentative D call: TRBD2 (7 bases). With 8 bases removed from V and 4 bases from J, the gap between germline ends came to 10 bases. The germline V gene encodes CDR1 ENHRY and CDR2 SYGVKD. The CDR3 covers 12 residues. CDR3 amino acids: CAIGGAADTQYF. The CDR3 nucleotides are TGTGCCATCGGGGGGGCGGCAGATACGCAGTATTTT.

V and J are TRBV7-6 and TRBJ2-7; 11 bases line up with TRBD2. Per the germline V gene, CDR1 is SGHVS and CDR2 is FNYEAQ. The ends lost 5 bases at V and 6 bases at J; junction bases unmatched: 6. This CDR3 is 14 amino acids long. CDR3 amino acids: CASSLSGRASEQYF. The CDR3 DNA is TGTGCCAGCAGCCTTAGCGGGAGGGCCTCCGAGCAGTACTTC.

The chain links TRBV14 to TRBJ2-1, with 7 bases fitting TRBD2. Germline V lookup: CDR1 SGHDN, CDR2 FVKESK. CDR3 length equals 14 residues. Trimming removed 4 bases from V and 5 bases from J; junction bases left unmatched: 5. CDR3 protein: CASSRRGGDNEQFF. The CDR3 DNA reads TGTGCCAGCAGCCGGCGCGGGGGTGACAATGAGCAGTTCTTC.